This T cell receptor (beta chain) comes out of a study of CXCR3-negative and CXCR3-positive naive CD8 T cells. Study-level results: Cryopreserved cells partially lost CXCR3 expression, and fresh PBMCs were used in most assays.

In germline, CDR1 is DFQATT, CDR2 SNEGSKA (reference sequence). The CDR3 is 15 residues long. Carrying UMI labels, the TRB cDNA libraries were prepared through 5' RACE. TCRdb reprocessed the 5' RACE reads; each CDR3 protein has one entry and no DNA is given. The ten top clones account for roughly 0.31%, within a sample of about 130,000 distinct CDR3 sequences. A word on this clonotype: Its matching antigen is unknown.

Sequencing was done on a sample of naive CXCR3- CD8+ T cells from blood. Subset reported: CD45RO-CCR7+CD27+CD95- naive CD8+ T cells lacking CXCR3 (TNR3-). This TCR was recovered from a human donor in good health. Some clones in this sample may be carry-over from other donors' samples. The chain links TRBV20-1 to TRBJ2-1; with no DNA, the TCRdb D assignment of TRBD1 cannot be verified. The CDR3 loop is CSAREQGRSYNEQFF.